A selection of T cell receptor beta chains follows, all from one sample in a study of blood T cell repertoires in COVID-19. Assay used: immunoSEQ multiplex PCR; TCRdb lists only in-frame clones, some missing. This sample yields 190,000 or so clones, of which roughly 80% are seen a single time; 10% to 15% belongs to the top ten. The sample comprised PBMCs or T cells enriched from blood (not recorded which). Receptors were obtained from a middle-aged man who had recovered from COVID-19. Both conserved end residues are part of each CDR3.

V gene	J gene	CDR3 length	CDR3 protein
TRBV5-4	TRBJ2-1	16	CASSLGGLAGNNEQFF
TRBV2	TRBJ1-5	14	CASSRDRGGQPQHF
TRBV27	TRBJ1-1	14	CASSFGRANTEAFF
TRBV10-3	TRBJ2-5	13	CANGEKPRETQYF
TRBV5-1	TRBJ2-2	15	CASSLQGASTGELFF
TRBV5-6	TRBJ1-5	13	CASSFTGNQPQHF
TRBV3-1/TRBV3-2	TRBJ2-1	13	CASSQNFNNEQFF
TRBV9	TRBJ1-5	16	CASSVGTGTGVQPQHF
TRBV6-2/TRBV6-3	TRBJ2-1	15	CASSYGAGFNGEQFF
TRBV2	TRBJ2-1	13	CASSETGYNEQFF
TRBV5-1	TRBJ2-2	15	CASSLGATNTGELFF
TRBV4-1	TRBJ2-3	13	CASSHPKRDTQYF
TRBV2	TRBJ1-5	14	CASGAGTVNQPQHF
TRBV5-5	TRBJ1-6	15	CASSLEGSGDSPLHF
TRBV2	TRBJ2-1	15	CASKTAGESYNEQFF
TRBV18	TRBJ2-5	15	CASSPIITRTETQYF
TRBV19	TRBJ1-5	16	CASSKSTGVSNQPQHF
TRBV4-1	TRBJ2-7	16	CASSQGLAGGNYEQYF
TRBV18	TRBJ1-2	16	CASSSNTGTGDYGYTF
TRBV11-2	TRBJ1-1	14	CASSFGQGRTEAFF
TRBV7-2	TRBJ1-2	14	CASSSIPPPAGHNF
TRBV5-4	TRBJ2-5	14	CASSLGGQQETQYF
TRBV7-9	TRBJ1-1	14	CASSSGGGGTEAFF
TRBV5-1	TRBJ2-1	16	CASSPLSGRRGNEQFF
TRBV4-3	TRBJ2-7	15	CASSQGTRVHGEQYF
TRBV30	TRBJ1-5	14	CAWSGGNSNQPQHF
TRBV2	TRBJ2-2	16	CASSDYGGANTGELFF